This T cell receptor beta chain was captured by sequencing in a study of control samples from healthy donors and cancer patients. The sample holds one count of this clone. V shed 4 bases and J 4 bases; nucleotides not matched to a gene: 3. The germline gives CDR1 SNHLY, CDR2 FYNNEI. CDR3 size: 14 residues. Sequenced by immunoSEQ multiplex PCR; TCRdb stores in-frame clones only, minus some. The table shows around 110,000 clones, with 85% to 90% occurring only once. The genes are TRBV2 and TRBJ2-7; 11 bases fit TRBD1. Sequencing was carried out using blood. The sequence came from a woman in her 70s in good health. CDR3 loop: CASSAGDRGYEQYF. CDR3 bases: TGTGCCAGCAGTGCCGGGGACAGGGGGTACGAGCAGTACTTC. The complete variable domain, with remaining parts taken from reference TRBV2 and TRBJ2-7, reads EPEVTQTPSHQVTQMGQEVILRCVPISNHLYFYWYRQILGQKVEFLVSFYNNEISEKSEIFDDQFSVERPDGSNFTLKIRSTKLEDSAMYFCASSAGDRGYEQYFGPGTRLTVT.